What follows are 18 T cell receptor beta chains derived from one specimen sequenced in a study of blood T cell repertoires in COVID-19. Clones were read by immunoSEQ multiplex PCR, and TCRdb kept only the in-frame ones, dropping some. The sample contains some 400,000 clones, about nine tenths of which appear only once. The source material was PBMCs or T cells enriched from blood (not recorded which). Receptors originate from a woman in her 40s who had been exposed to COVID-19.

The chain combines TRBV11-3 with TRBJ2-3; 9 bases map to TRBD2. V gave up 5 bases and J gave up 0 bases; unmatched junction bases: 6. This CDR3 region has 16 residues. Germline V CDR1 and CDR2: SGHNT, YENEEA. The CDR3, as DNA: TGTGCCAGCAGCCCATCCGGGACTAGCAGCACAGATACGCAGTATTTT. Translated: CASSPSGTSSTDTQYF.

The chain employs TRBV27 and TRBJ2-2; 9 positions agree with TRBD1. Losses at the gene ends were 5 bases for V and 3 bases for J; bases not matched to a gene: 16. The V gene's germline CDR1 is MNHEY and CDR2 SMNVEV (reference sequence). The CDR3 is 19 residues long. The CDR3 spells CASSERSPYRGRYTGELFF. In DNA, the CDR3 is TGTGCCAGCAGTGAACGATCCCCATACAGGGGGCGATACACCGGGGAGCTGTTTTTT.

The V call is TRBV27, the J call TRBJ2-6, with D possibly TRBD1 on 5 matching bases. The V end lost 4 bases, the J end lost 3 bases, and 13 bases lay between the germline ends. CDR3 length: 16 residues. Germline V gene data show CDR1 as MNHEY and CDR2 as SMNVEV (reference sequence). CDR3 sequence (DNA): TGTGCCAGCAGTTCATTCCCCAGGGATGGGGCCAACGTCCTGACTTTC. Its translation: CASSSFPRDGANVLTF.

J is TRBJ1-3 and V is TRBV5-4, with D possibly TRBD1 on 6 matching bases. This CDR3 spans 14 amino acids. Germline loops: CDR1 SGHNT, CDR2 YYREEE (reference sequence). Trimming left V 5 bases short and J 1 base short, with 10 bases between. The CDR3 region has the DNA TGTGCCAGCAGGACGACAGGTTCTGGAAACACCATATATTTT. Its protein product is CASRTTGSGNTIYF.

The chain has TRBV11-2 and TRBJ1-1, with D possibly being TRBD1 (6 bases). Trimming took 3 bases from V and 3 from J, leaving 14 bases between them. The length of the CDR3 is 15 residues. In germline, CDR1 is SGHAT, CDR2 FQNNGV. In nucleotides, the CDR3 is TGTGCCAGCAGCTTGAGCCTCAGGGGTGACACTGAAGCTTTCTTT. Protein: CASSLSLRGDTEAFF.

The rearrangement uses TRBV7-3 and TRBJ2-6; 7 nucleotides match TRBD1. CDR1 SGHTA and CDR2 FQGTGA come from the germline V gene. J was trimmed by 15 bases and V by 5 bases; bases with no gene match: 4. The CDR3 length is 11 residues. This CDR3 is CASSRQGDLTF. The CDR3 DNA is TGTGCCAGCAGCCGACAGGGAGACCTGACTTTC.

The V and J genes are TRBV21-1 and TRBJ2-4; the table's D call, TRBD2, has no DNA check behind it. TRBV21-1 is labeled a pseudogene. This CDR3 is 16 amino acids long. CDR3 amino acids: CASSKTPGIRLTFQYF. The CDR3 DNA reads TGTGCCAGCAGCAAAACCCCGGGAATACGGCTAACTTTCCAGTACTTC.

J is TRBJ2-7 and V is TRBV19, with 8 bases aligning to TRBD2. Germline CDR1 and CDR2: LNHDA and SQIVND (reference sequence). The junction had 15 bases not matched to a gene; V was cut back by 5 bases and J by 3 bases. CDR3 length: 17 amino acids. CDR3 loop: CASSPTLGAGVVYEQYF. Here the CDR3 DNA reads TGTGCCAGTAGTCCTACCCTTGGAGCGGGGGTGGTCTACGAGCAGTACTTC.

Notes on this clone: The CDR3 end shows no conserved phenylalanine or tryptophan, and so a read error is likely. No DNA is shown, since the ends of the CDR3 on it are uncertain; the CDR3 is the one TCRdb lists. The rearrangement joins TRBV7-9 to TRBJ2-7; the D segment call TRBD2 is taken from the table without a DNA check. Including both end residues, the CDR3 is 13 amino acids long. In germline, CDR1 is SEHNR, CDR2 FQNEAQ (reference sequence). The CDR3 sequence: CASSLGAGGLFLY.

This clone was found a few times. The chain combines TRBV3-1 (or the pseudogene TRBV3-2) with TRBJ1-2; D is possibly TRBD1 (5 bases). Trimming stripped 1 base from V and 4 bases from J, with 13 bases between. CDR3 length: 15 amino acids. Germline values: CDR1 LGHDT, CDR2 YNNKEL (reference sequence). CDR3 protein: CASSQGTSTSYGYTF. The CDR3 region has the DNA TGTGCCAGCAGCCAAGGGACATCGACTAGCTATGGCTACACCTTC.

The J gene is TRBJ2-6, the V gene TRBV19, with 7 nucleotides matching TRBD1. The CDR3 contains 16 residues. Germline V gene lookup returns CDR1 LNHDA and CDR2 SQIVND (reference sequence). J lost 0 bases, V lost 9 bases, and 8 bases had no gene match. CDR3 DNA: TGTGCCAGCCGGGACAGACCAAACTCTGGGGCCAACGTCCTGACTTTC. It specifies CASRDRPNSGANVLTF.

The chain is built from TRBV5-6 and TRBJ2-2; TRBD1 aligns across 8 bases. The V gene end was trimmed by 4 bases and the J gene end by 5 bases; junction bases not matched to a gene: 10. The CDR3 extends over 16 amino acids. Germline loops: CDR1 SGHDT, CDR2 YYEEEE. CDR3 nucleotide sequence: TGTGCCAGCAGCCCCGGGACAGGAGCATTTACCGGGGAGCTGTTTTTT. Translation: CASSPGTGAFTGELFF.

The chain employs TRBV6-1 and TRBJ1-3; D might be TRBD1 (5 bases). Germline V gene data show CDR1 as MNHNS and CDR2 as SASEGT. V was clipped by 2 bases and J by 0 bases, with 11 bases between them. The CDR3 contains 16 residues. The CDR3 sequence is CASSEKDTSSGNTIYF. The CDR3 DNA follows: TGTGCCAGCAGTGAAAAGGACACGAGCTCTGGAAACACCATATATTTT.

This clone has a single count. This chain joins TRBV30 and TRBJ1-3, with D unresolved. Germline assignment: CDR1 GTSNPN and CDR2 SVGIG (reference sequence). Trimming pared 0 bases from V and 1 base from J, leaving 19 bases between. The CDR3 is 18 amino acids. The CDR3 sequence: CAWSVNRGSRLSGNTIYF. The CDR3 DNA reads TGTGCCTGGAGTGTAAACCGGGGATCGCGGTTGTCTGGAAACACCATATATTTT.

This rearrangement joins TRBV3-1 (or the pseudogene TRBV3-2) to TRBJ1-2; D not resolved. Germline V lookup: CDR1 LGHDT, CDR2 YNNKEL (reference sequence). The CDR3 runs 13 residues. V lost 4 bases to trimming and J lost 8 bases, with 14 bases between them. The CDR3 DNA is TGTGCCAGCAGCCCCGCCGGGTGGAAAGGCTACACCTTC. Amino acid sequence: CASSPAGWKGYTF.

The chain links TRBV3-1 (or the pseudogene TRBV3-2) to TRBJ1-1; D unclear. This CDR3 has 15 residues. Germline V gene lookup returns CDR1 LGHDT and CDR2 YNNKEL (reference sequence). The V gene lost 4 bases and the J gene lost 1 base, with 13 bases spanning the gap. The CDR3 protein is CASSRRVRQNTEAFF. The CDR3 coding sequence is TGTGCCAGCAGCCGGAGGGTCCGACAGAACACTGAAGCTTTCTTT.

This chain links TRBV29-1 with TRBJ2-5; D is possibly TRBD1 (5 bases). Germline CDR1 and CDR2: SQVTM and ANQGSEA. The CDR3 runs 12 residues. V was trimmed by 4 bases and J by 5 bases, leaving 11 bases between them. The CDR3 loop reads CSVVAGYETQYF. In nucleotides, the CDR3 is TGCAGCGTTGTTGCAGGGTACGAGACCCAGTACTTC.

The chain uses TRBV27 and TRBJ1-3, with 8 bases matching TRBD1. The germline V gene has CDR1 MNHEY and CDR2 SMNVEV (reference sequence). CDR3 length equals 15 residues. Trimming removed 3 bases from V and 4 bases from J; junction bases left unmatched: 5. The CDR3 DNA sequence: TGTGCCAGCAGTTTTCGGCAGGGGGCCGGAAACACCATATATTTT. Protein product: CASSFRQGAGNTIYF.